What follows is one T cell receptor (beta chain) and its context. Its antigen target is currently unknown. Base qualities are missing; no much larger clone stands one base away. These data belong to a study of cytomegalovirus exposure and HLA in healthy donors (dated by TCRdb to 2015 to 2018). As for the study more broadly: In an earlier analysis of 450 to 750 of the donors, under 300 Gb of sequence data and 90 million to 120 million unique TCR beta sequences from approximately 180 million T cells were reported. To study patterns of TCR occurrence, a later analysis re-analyzed previously published TCR beta repertoires from around 700 donors and added high-resolution HLA genotyping. Roughly five DR-DQ haplotypes were handled as single units for association and clustering, since linkage in the cohort was strong. To predict cytomegalovirus infection status, the study brought together high-throughput TCR immunosequencing, statistical association of individual TCRs with disease status, and machine learning. HLA typing included class I and class II loci at four-digit resolution. An early release covering 500 to 750 HLA-typed donors comprised about 300 gigabases of sequencing data and roughly 86 million unique TCR sequences. The number of donors typed differed by locus, with about 629-630 for A, B, C, DRB1 and DQB1, roughly 520 for DQA1, 600 to 610 for DPA1, and approximately 470 for DPB1. An earlier analysis of approximately 630 of the donors applied high-throughput TCR beta sequencing to assess whether each TCR beta V gene segment acted as functional or pseudogenic. The study was designed to test whether signatures of past pathogen exposure could be identified by cataloging public T cell receptors. Of the 300 to 450 genotyped donors, approximately 80% fell in the genetic ancestry cluster associated with self-reported Caucasian donors. A later genetic analysis took genome-wide SNP genotypes for about 55% of the 666 donors and used that subset as a discovery cohort. Every discovery cohort repertoire had been produced on one sequencing platform. The study profiled the T cell repertoires of about 640 subjects by immunosequencing and related them to cytomegalovirus serostatus. Alongside the repertoire data, information on donor age, sex, ethnicity and CMV serostatus was compiled. Rather than using new phenotypic data, the later analysis identified candidate immune exposures from TCR beta sequences and from how often those sequences occurred across donors. Along with the approximately 620-subject first cohort, a separate validation cohort of roughly 110 different subjects was used. Across approximately 400 genotyped donors of the cohort, an average of roughly 230,000 unique TCR beta nucleotide sequences per donor were sequenced, and roughly 18% of those sequences were non-productive.

The cohort consisted of approximately 670 healthy bone marrow donors. At the time of sampling, all cohort members were nominally healthy, though unrecorded immune exposures were likely present. The donor was CMV seronegative and was included in the group of a few hundred seronegative cohort members. Every donor gave a peripheral blood sample, and the peripheral blood mononuclear cells from that sample were used for TCR beta sequencing. The Qiagen DNeasy Blood Extraction Kit was used to extract genomic DNA from the blood cell samples. The library was prepared using the immunoSEQ multiplex PCR assay. For the multiplex PCR, a mixture combining 60 forward primers for TCR Vbeta segments and 13 reverse primers for TCR Jbeta segments was used. Amplification of the CDR3 region of rearranged TCR beta genes was performed with a multiplex PCR assay on genomic DNA. Amplified TCR beta libraries were sequenced as 87-base-pair reads on the Illumina HiSeq System. In the original analysis: Across the 640 or so repertoires, a later analysis counted roughly 84 million unique TCR beta chains, some 11 million of which were shared by at least two donors. Raw reads were error-corrected and collapsed into unique sequences with a nearest-neighbor algorithm that merged closely related sequences to remove PCR and sequencing errors. CDR3 sequences were aligned to IMGT reference sequences to assign V, D and J gene segments. For a sequence to be retained, at least a six-nucleotide match to both a V gene segment and a J gene segment was required. Rearrangements were classified as productive when the CDR3 lacked stop codons and remained in frame with V and J, and all other rearrangements were classified as non-productive. CDR3 was defined by IMGT convention, running from the second conserved V-encoded cysteine to the conserved J-encoded phenylalanine. In an earlier analysis of around 600 of the donors, sequences lacking an unambiguous match to a single V gene segment were excluded. In an earlier analysis of several hundred of the donors, V segments were called functional above 56.7% productive rearrangements and were called segregating when the between-donor standard deviation exceeded 5%. A statistical classification framework was developed to diagnose cytomegalovirus status using the catalog of TCR beta chain sequences. In a later analysis, TCR nucleotide sequences were compared against IMGT/GENE-DB human TR gene sequences so that V and J genes could be assigned. The TCRdist pipeline was used in a later analysis to assign CDR3 sequences and most-parsimonious VDJ recombination scenarios. A later analysis defined each TCR beta chain by its CDR3 amino acid sequence plus V-gene family, and excluded reads lacking a unique V-gene family. In a later analysis, some 600 highly shared, low-generation-probability nucleotide sequences were removed to address suspected cross-contamination and a sequencing artifact. A later analysis calculated a clonal expansion index for each public chain from normalized within-repertoire ranks of inferred template counts. In a later analysis, generation probabilities were computed using a VDJ recombination model fitted to out-of-frame rearrangements, and the results were checked against IGoR. A later analysis scored TCR-TCR, TCR-HLA and TCR-CMV co-occurrence with hypergeometric tests, applying a repertoire-size bias correction to TCR pairs. A later analysis estimated false discovery rates by permuting HLA or CMV assignments 20 times. A later analysis grouped co-occurring TCRs with DBSCAN, adding TCRdist sequence similarity when clustering within HLA-allele-positive subsets. Co-occurrence clustering excluded repertoires with fewer than 30,000 or more than 120,000 public chains, plus five with anomalous nucleotide sharing. In its TCRdb copy, this immuneACCESS table keeps in-frame sequences only and misses some clones. Where compared with another copy, unresolved V genes explain less than half of these, and the others have no known cause. For V, J and clone size, that table is used; D and trimming come from the DNA. Across this sample there are 110,000 or so clones, with about four fifths seen only once. The top ten constitute 2.2% of the sample.

What the authors observed across the whole study: While some public TCRs were present in many individuals, most TCR sequences turned up only very rarely across donors. In a later analysis, TCR association rates were found to vary across HLA loci, with the most associated TCRs seen for DRB1 alleles and the fewest for HLA-C alleles. Because the 87-base-pair reads could not distinguish some IMGT-functional V segments, including TRBV6-2 and TRBV6-3, those segments were excluded. Because some donors lacked HLA typing at each locus, the association tests relied only on the typed subset. The classifier was reported to diagnose cytomegalovirus status with high specificity and sensitivity in both the original cohort and the validation cohort. Because counts were too low, about 17 rarely observed V segments, including chromosome 9 orphons, were excluded from the earlier analysis of 587 of the donors. Immune exposure information for the cohort was limited to CMV serostatus. Linkage disequilibrium might explain the correlated functional status among segregating V segments, but an unknown experimental factor could not be ruled out. A later genetic analysis associated a missense DCLRE1C variant with V-gene and J-gene trimming of TCR beta chains, and an independent cohort replicated the association. In a later analysis, most CMV-associated TCR beta chains were found to appear HLA-restricted, with HLA associations seemingly driven largely by CMV exposure. Strong co-occurrence of HLA alleles, especially DR and DQ, made assigning TCR associations to individual alleles difficult. Roughly uniform sequencing depth across donors was assumed in presence/absence analyses, although this assumption may not hold. The authors suggested that the approach could potentially be generalized to other disease states and immunological phenotypes. In a later analysis, HLA-associated TCR beta chains were found to be more clonally expanded and to have lower generation probabilities than equally common non-associated chains. A few of the identified cytomegalovirus-associated TCR beta chains were confirmed in vitro to be specific for cytomegalovirus antigens. This cohort had only TCR beta chains sequenced, and the lack of alpha or paired-chain data limited which features could be detected. A cluster of highly shared sequence variants was judged likely to be a technical artifact of the sequencing pipeline. A further reported finding was that TCR beta sequences accurately predicted the HLA-A and HLA-B alleles for most subjects in the first cohort. In the study, 150 to 200 TCR beta chains were listed as associated with cytomegalovirus. In a later analysis, over 15,000 TCR beta sequences were associated with specific HLA alleles at a false discovery rate of 0.05. According to a later genetic analysis, donors in an Asian-associated ancestry cluster had fewer N-insertions in productive TCRs than the roughly 670-donor mean. In an earlier analysis of some 500 of the donors, most TCR beta V segments appeared in productive rearrangements about 87% or about 30% of the time, broadly matching IMGT annotations. Several of the top co-occurrence clusters appeared to be linked to parvovirus B19, influenza, CMV and Epstein-Barr virus, according to a later analysis.

The CDR3 spans 15 residues, from the cysteine through the phenylalanine. Just the 45-base CDR3 DNA is kept, in frame starting at base 1. V is pared back by 2 bases and J by 2 bases, with 9 bases lying between the germline termini. Sequences KGHSH (CDR1) and LQKENI (CDR2) are obtained from the germline V gene. The sequencing input was PBMCs. This clonotype originated in a woman aged 30 to 39 in good health and CMV-seronegative. The chain employs TRBV18 and TRBJ1-4; no D gene is confidently identified. The DNA is TGTGCCAGCTCACCAACTACCGGGACTAATGAAAAACTGTTTTTT. Translation gives CASSPTTGTNEKLFF.